The 6 T cell receptor beta chains listed next were all sequenced from one sample in a study of blood T cells in healthy people across ages. A J-beta primer mix and a sample-barcoded 5' primer were used in a second PCR of about 6 to 12 cycles. TCRdb passed the 5' RACE reads through MiXCR, listing each CDR3 protein once. The table lists around 690,000 distinct CDR3 sequences, around 54% of them singletons. The sample was blood. These receptors all come from a man aged 55 to 69 in good health.

The rearrangement links TRBV4-1 to TRBJ2-1, with 10 bases identical to TRBD2. The CDR3 sequence is 16 residues long. Germline CDR1 reads MGHRA; CDR2 reads YSYEKL. The trim removed 3 bases at V and 0 bases at J, leaving 2 bases unmatched. CDR3 residues: CASSHLAGASYNEQFF. Written as DNA, the CDR3 is TGCGCCAGCAGCCATCTAGCGGGGGCCTCCTACAATGAGCAGTTCTTC.

V gene TRBV21-1 combines with J gene TRBJ2-7; TRBD1 is taken as the D call from the table, unchecked against the DNA. TRBV21-1 counts as a pseudogene. CDR3 size: 17 residues. CDR3 DNA: TGTGCCAGCAGCAAAGCTGGACAGGGGTACGGCGGGTACGAGCAGTACTTC. This encodes CASSKAGQGYGGYEQYF.

The V call is TRBV27, the J call TRBJ2-5; 12 nucleotides agree with TRBD2. This CDR3 has 15 residues. Germline V gene data show CDR1 as MNHEY and CDR2 as SMNVEV (reference sequence). V gave up 6 bases and J gave up 5 bases; unmatched junction bases: 7. CDR3 protein: CASRPRTSGVETQYF. DNA for the CDR3: TGTGCCAGCAGACCCCGGACTAGCGGGGTCGAGACCCAGTACTTC.

CDR3 in DNA: TGTGCCAGCAGGATACTAGCGCGGGGCCCAGAGACCCAGTACTTC. As protein: CASRILARGPETQYF. The rearrangement joins TRBV27 to TRBJ2-5; 7 bases are shared with TRBD2. The junction had 11 bases not matched to a gene; V was cut back by 6 bases and J by 4 bases. Germline-derived CDR1 and CDR2 are MNHEY and SMNVEV (reference sequence). The CDR3 has 15 residues.

This rearrangement joins TRBV7-2 to TRBJ1-2, with D possibly matching TRBD1 (6 bases). Per the germline V gene, CDR1 is SGHTA and CDR2 is FQGNSA. The CDR3 covers 13 residues. V lost 5 bases to trimming and J lost 6 bases, with 13 bases between them. For the CDR3, the DNA is TGTGCCAGCAGCCCGACCGGGACAAATGGCTACACCTTC. Its translation: CASSPTGTNGYTF.

V and J are TRBV7-2 and TRBJ2-4; TRBD2 matches 15 bases. Germline CDR1 reads SGHTA; CDR2 reads FQGNSA. V gave up 5 bases and J gave up 5 bases; unmatched junction bases: 7. This CDR3 has 17 amino acids. CDR3 in DNA: TGTGCCAGCAGCCGAGAAGGGACTAGCGGGGGGCAAAACATTCAGTACTTC. Protein: CASSREGTSGGQNIQYF.